These 22 T cell receptor beta chains came from one sample sequenced in a study of technical replicates of blood from a handful of donors. Only in-frame clones appear in the TCRdb table, and some are missing; sequencing was by immunoSEQ multiplex PCR. The sample records approximately 85,000 clones, 85% to 95% being singletons. The sample taken for sequencing was T cells isolated from PBMCs. These receptors originate from a human donor in good health.

The chain recombines TRBV27 with TRBJ2-3, with 7 bases identical to TRBD2. Germline CDR1 MNHEY, CDR2 SMNVEV (reference sequence). Germline trimming cut 6 bases from V and 2 bases from J; bases unmatched to any gene: 8. The CDR3 contains 15 residues. CDR3 nucleotide sequence: TGTGCCAGCAGCAGCCTCGGGACTAACACAGATACGCAGTATTTT. Its protein is CASSSLGTNTDTQYF.

The chain carries TRBV5-1 and TRBJ2-3; 8 bases are a match to TRBD1. With 2 bases clipped from V and 2 bases from J, the junction kept 4 bases outside the gene matches. This CDR3 region has 15 residues. In germline, CDR1 is SGHRS, CDR2 YFSETQ. The DNA of the CDR3 is TGCGCCAGCAGCTTCCGGGACAGGTACACAGATACGCAGTATTTT. Amino acids: CASSFRDRYTDTQYF.

V is TRBV2 and J is TRBJ2-7; 7 bases are a match to TRBD2. Germline assignment: CDR1 SNHLY and CDR2 FYNNEI. V dropped 2 bases and J dropped 2; count of bases not matched to a gene: 6. The CDR3 spans 15 residues. CDR3 nucleotide sequence: TGTGCCAGCAGTGAACTTGGGGGGAGGGCCTACGAGCAGTACTTC. This translates into CASSELGGRAYEQYF.

V is TRBV6-5 and J is TRBJ2-3; 10 bases agree with TRBD1. The V gene's germline CDR1 is MNHEY and CDR2 SVGAGI. This CDR3 is 15 amino acids long. The J segment lost 5 bases and the V segment lost 2 bases, leaving 4 bases of the junction unmatched. The CDR3 bases are TGTGCCAGCAGTTACGGGACAGGGGTGTTAGATACGCAGTATTTT. This codes for CASSYGTGVLDTQYF.

The rearrangement joins TRBV5-1 to TRBJ2-3; 8 bases match TRBD2. CDR3 length: 17 amino acids. CDR1 SGHRS and CDR2 YFSETQ come from the germline V gene. V lost 3 bases, J lost 3 bases, and 12 bases stayed unmatched. In DNA, the CDR3 is TGCGCCAGCAGCTCAGGACTAGCTGCAGTCGGAACAGATACGCAGTATTTT. It is translated as CASSSGLAAVGTDTQYF.

J is TRBJ2-3 and V is TRBV6-6; 9 bases align to TRBD1. The CDR3 is 16 residues long. Germline lookup yields CDR1 MNHNY and CDR2 SVGAGI (reference sequence). V lost 3 bases, J lost 4 bases, and 8 bases stayed unmatched. The CDR3: CASSYWSGQGPDTQYF. The CDR3, as DNA: TGTGCCAGCAGTTATTGGAGCGGACAGGGGCCAGATACGCAGTATTTT.

The chain links TRBV5-1 to TRBJ2-5, with 8 bases aligning to TRBD2. CDR3 size: 16 residues. CDR1 is SGHRS and CDR2 is YFSETQ in the germline V gene. After removal of 4 bases from V and 2 bases from J, the junction contained 10 bases not matched to a gene. The CDR3 loop reads CASSPGAGVGQETQYF. Here the CDR3 DNA reads TGCGCCAGCAGCCCGGGAGCGGGAGTGGGGCAAGAGACCCAGTACTTC.

The chain links TRBV5-1 to TRBJ1-2; D might be TRBD1 (6 bases). Germline V gene sequence: CDR1 SGHRS, CDR2 YFSETQ. The CDR3 loop spans 13 amino acids. With 2 bases removed from V and 2 bases from J, the gap between germline ends came to 7 bases. The CDR3 here is CASSLGQNYGYTF. As DNA, the CDR3 is TGCGCCAGCAGCTTAGGACAGAACTATGGCTACACCTTC.

The chain combines TRBV6-4 with TRBJ1-1, with D perhaps TRBD1 (5 bases). CDR1 and CDR2 from the germline V gene are MRHNA and SNTAGT. Trimming took 4 bases from V and 3 from J, leaving 12 bases between them. CDR3 length: 14 residues. For the CDR3, the DNA is TGTGCCAGCAGTGTAACCGGGACTCACACTGAAGCTTTCTTT. Translating gives CASSVTGTHTEAFF.

The rearrangement links TRBV27 to TRBJ1-1; D is possibly TRBD1 (6 bases). The V gene lost 5 bases and the J gene lost 8 bases, with 12 bases spanning the gap. Looked up from germline, CDR1 is MNHEY and CDR2 is SMNVEV (reference sequence). The CDR3 is 12 residues long. CDR3 in amino acids: CASSQTGLEAFF. In nucleotides, the CDR3 is TGTGCCAGCAGTCAAACAGGGTTGGAAGCTTTCTTT.

This clone was found once. The chain uses TRBV7-9 and TRBJ1-1; 7 bases are a match to TRBD1. The V and J ends lost 5 bases and 0 bases, in that order; junction bases with no gene match: 6. Germline V gives CDR1 SEHNR, CDR2 FQNEAQ (reference sequence). CDR3 size: 15 residues. The CDR3 DNA is TGTGCCAGCAGCCCACTACAGGGGATGAACACTGAAGCTTTCTTT. Its protein product is CASSPLQGMNTEAFF.

The chain recombines TRBV30 with TRBJ1-2; 9 bases are shared with TRBD1. Germline lookup yields CDR1 GTSNPN and CDR2 SVGIG (reference sequence). V lost 3 bases, J lost 6 bases, and 5 bases stayed unmatched. This CDR3 comprises 13 residues. CDR3 nucleotide sequence: TGTGCCTGGAGGCACAGGGGGCGGGATGGCTACACCTTC. This codes for CAWRHRGRDGYTF.

The gene calls are TRBV19 and TRBJ2-7; a possible D gene is TRBD1 (6 bases). This CDR3 spans 14 amino acids. Germline assignment: CDR1 LNHDA and CDR2 SQIVND (reference sequence). Trimming cost V 6 bases and J 1 base, with 13 bases left between them. The CDR3 here is CASSRTDLSYEQYF. DNA of the CDR3: TGTGCCAGTAGCAGGACAGACCTATCCTACGAGCAGTACTTC.

The chain joins TRBV5-8 to TRBJ1-4; 8 positions match TRBD1. The V gene end was trimmed by 5 bases and the J gene end by 2 bases; junction bases not matched to a gene: 11. Germline V CDR1 and CDR2: SGHTS, YDEGEE. This CDR3 has 17 amino acids. The CDR3 DNA is TGTGCCAGCAGGATCAGGACAGGGAGGAAGACTAATGAAAAACTGTTTTTT. Its protein product is CASRIRTGRKTNEKLFF.

V is TRBV6-1 and J is TRBJ2-7; D is perhaps TRBD1 (5 bases). Per the germline V gene, CDR1 is MNHNS and CDR2 is SASEGT. The CDR3 runs 14 residues. Trimming left V 7 bases short and J 0 bases short, with 13 bases between. The CDR3 protein is CASKTVQSSYEQYF. Written as DNA, the CDR3 is TGTGCCAGCAAGACAGTGCAAAGCTCCTACGAGCAGTACTTC.

The V and J genes are TRBV28 and TRBJ2-7; 8 bases map to TRBD1. The germline V gene has CDR1 MDHEN and CDR2 SYDVKM. The ends lost 3 bases at V and 5 bases at J; junction bases unmatched: 3. The CDR3 spans 13 residues. Here the CDR3 reads CASSFETGDEQYF. DNA of the CDR3: TGTGCCAGCAGTTTTGAGACAGGGGACGAGCAGTACTTC.

This chain joins TRBV6-6 and TRBJ1-2; D is unresolved. Germline V gene lookup returns CDR1 MNHNY and CDR2 SVGAGI (reference sequence). Trimming removed 5 bases at V and 3 bases at J, with 4 bases between. This CDR3 is 11 amino acids long. CDR3 sequence (DNA): TGTGCCAGCAGTCCCGACTATGGCTACACCTTC. Translation: CASSPDYGYTF.

The chain carries TRBV2 and TRBJ2-1; 10 bases agree with TRBD1. V gave up 8 bases and J gave up 8 bases; unmatched junction bases: 12. Germline V gene sequence: CDR1 SNHLY, CDR2 FYNNEI. This CDR3 comprises 15 residues. Here the CDR3 reads CASGPSGQGSHEQFF. The CDR3 DNA sequence: TGTGCCAGCGGTCCCTCGGGACAGGGGAGCCATGAGCAGTTCTTC.

The CDR3 region is CASSYDRNEQFF. The CDR3 DNA follows: TGTGCCAGCAGTTATGATAGAAATGAGCAGTTCTTC. The rearrangement joins TRBV6-5 to TRBJ2-1; D unresolved. V lost 3 bases to trimming and J lost 7 bases, with 7 bases between them. CDR3 length: 12 residues. Germline V gene data show CDR1 as MNHEY and CDR2 as SVGAGI.

This chain uses TRBV5-4 with TRBJ2-6, with D possibly TRBD2 on 7 matching bases. The V and J ends lost 4 bases and 0 bases respectively, with 17 bases between them. This CDR3 contains 18 residues. Looked up from germline, CDR1 is SGHNT and CDR2 is YYREEE (reference sequence). CDR3 bases: TGTGCCAGCAGCGGGAGGGACACCATTGTCTCTGGGGCCAACGTCCTGACTTTC. The encoded protein is CASSGRDTIVSGANVLTF.

The chain combines TRBV28 with TRBJ2-7, with D possibly matching TRBD1 (5 bases). Trimming stripped 6 bases from V and 2 bases from J, with 11 bases between. Germline CDR1 reads MDHEN; CDR2 reads SYDVKM. CDR3 length: 13 residues. The CDR3 sequence: CASSETVTYEQYF. The CDR3, as DNA: TGTGCCAGCAGCGAGACAGTTACCTACGAGCAGTACTTC.

The J gene is TRBJ2-2, the V gene TRBV2; possibly TRBD2 for D (5 bases). The germline V gene encodes CDR1 SNHLY and CDR2 FYNNEI. CDR3 length: 15 residues. Trimming removed 6 bases at V and 3 bases at J, with 14 bases between. CDR3 sequence (DNA): TGTGCCAGCAGGTATCGGGATTTGGACACCGGGGAGCTGTTTTTT. This sequence encodes CASRYRDLDTGELFF.